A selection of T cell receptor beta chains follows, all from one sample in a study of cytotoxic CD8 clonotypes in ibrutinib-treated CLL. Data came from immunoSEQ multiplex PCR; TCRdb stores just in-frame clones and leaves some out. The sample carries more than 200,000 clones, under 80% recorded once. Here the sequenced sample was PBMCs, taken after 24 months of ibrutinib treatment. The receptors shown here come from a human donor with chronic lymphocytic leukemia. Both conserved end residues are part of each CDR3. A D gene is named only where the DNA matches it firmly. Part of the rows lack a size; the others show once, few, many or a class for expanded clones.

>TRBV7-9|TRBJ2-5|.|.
CASSRSQETQYF
TGTGCCAGCAGTCGTTCGCAAGAGACCCAGTACTTC
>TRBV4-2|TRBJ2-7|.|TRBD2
CASSQLAGETYEQYF
TGTGCCAGCAGCCAATTAGCGGGAGAGACCTACGAGCAGTACTTC
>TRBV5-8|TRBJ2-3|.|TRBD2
CASSKLAGTDTQYF
TGTGCCAGCAGCAAACTAGCGGGCACAGATACGCAGTATTTT
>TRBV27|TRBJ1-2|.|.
CASSGGRNIYGYTF
TGTGCCAGCAGTGGAGGACGGAATATATACGGCTACACCTTC
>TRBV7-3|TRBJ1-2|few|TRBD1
CASSSGGQAGGGYTF
TGTGCCAGCAGCTCCGGGGGACAGGCCGGTGGTGGCTACACCTTC
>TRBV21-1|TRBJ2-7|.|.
CATQEGEVSYEQYF
TGTGCCACCCAGGAAGGGGAGGTGTCCTACGAGCAGTACTTC
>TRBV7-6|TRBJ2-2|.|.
CASSLNPAPTGNTGELFF
TGTGCCAGCAGCTTAAACCCCGCTCCTACCGGGAACACCGGGGAGCTGTTTTTT
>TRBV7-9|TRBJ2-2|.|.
CASSWTEPSTGELFF
TGTGCCAGCAGCTGGACAGAACCGAGCACCGGGGAGCTGTTTTTT
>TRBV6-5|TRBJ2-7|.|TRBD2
CASSYFGTSGMDEQYF
TGTGCCAGCAGTTACTTTGGGACTAGCGGGATGGACGAGCAGTACTTC
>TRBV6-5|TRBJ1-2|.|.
CASSTDLRFYGYTF
TGTGCCAGCAGTACAGACCTCCGCTTCTATGGCTACACCTTC
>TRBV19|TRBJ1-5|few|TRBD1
CASSTPDRDLSNQPQHF
TGTGCCAGTAGTACCCCGGACAGGGATCTTAGCAATCAGCCCCAGCATTTT
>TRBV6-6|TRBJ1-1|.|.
CASSLRTLEAFF
TGTGCCAGCAGCCTGAGGACGTTGGAAGCTTTCTTT
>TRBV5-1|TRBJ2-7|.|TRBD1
CASSLGSGTDLFEQYF
TGCGCCAGCAGCTTAGGGTCCGGGACAGACCTTTTCGAGCAGTACTTC
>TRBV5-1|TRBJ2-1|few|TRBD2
CASSLTGTTGGYNEQFF
TGCGCCAGCAGCTTGACCGGGACTACCGGGGGATACAATGAGCAGTTCTTC
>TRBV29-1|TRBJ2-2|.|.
CSAPLSTGELFF
TGCAGCGCACCCCTCAGCACCGGGGAGCTGTTTTTT
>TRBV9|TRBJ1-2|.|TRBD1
CASSTRTGLGSGYTF
TGTGCCAGCAGCACCCGGACAGGGTTGGGGAGTGGCTACACCTTC
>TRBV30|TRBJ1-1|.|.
CAWSVRRTEAFF
TGTGCCTGGAGTGTACGTCGGACGGAAGCTTTCTTT
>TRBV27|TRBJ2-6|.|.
CASSVYTSGANVLTF
TGTGCCAGCAGTGTCTACACCTCTGGGGCCAACGTCCTGACTTTC
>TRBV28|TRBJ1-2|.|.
CASSFPKGAYGGYTF
TGTGCCAGCAGTTTTCCGAAAGGGGCTTATGGGGGCTACACCTTC
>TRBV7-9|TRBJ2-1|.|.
CASSLEGGRINEQFF
TGTGCCAGCAGCCTTGAGGGTGGGAGAATAAATGAGCAGTTCTTC
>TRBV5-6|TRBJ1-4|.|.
CASSVGWGSYEKLFF
TGTGCCAGCAGCGTGGGGTGGGGGTCCTATGAAAAACTGTTTTTT
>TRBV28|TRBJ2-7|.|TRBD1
CASSLNTGGNYEQYF
TGTGCCAGCAGTTTGAATACAGGGGGAAACTACGAGCAGTACTTC
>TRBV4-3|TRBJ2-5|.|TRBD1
CASSQRGLQETQYF
TGCGCCAGCAGCCAAAGGGGGCTCCAAGAGACCCAGTACTTC
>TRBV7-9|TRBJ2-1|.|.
CASSLAGPPYNEQFF
TGTGCCAGCAGCTTAGCGGGACCTCCATACAATGAGCAGTTCTTC
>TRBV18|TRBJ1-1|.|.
CASSPLSGHLDTEAFF
TGTGCCAGCTCACCTCTCTCGGGACATCTCGACACTGAAGCTTTCTTT
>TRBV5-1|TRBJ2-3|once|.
CASSPGTIIDTQYF
TGCGCCAGCAGTCCCGGGACAATAATAGATACGCAGTATTTT
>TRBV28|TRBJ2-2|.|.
CASAENELFF
TGTGCCAGCGCCGAGAACGAGCTGTTTTTT
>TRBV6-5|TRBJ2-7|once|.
CASSYPLGSEQYF
TGTGCCAGCAGTTATCCCCTTGGGTCCGAGCAGTACTTC
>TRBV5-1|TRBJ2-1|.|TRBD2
CASSFLLAGSYNEQFF
TGCGCCAGCAGCTTCCTTCTAGCGGGTTCCTACAATGAGCAGTTCTTC
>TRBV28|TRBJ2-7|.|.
CASSLGSTAYEQYF
TGTGCCAGCAGTTTGGGTTCGACAGCTTACGAGCAGTACTTC
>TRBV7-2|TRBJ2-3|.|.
CASSYYLDTQYF
TGTGCCAGCAGCTACTACCTGGATACGCAGTATTTT
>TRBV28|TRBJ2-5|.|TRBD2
CASSAPSGRQETQYF
TGTGCCAGCAGTGCACCTAGCGGGAGGCAAGAGACCCAGTACTTC
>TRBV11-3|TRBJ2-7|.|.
CASSYRDTEQYF
TGTGCCAGCAGCTACAGGGACACGGAGCAGTACTTC
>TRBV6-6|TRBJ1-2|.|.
CASSSGRATTNYGYTF
TGTGCCAGCAGTTCCGGGAGAGCGACCACGAACTATGGCTACACCTTC
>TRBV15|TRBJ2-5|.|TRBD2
CATSSTPGGGGQETQYF
TGTGCCACCAGCAGTACCCCGGGGGGTGGGGGTCAAGAGACCCAGTACTTC
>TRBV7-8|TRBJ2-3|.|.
CACPGEGAGTDTQYF
TGTGCCTGCCCGGGCGAAGGGGCGGGCACAGATACGCAGTATTTT
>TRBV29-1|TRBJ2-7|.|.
CSVSRDETQREQYF
TGCAGCGTGAGTCGGGACGAAACGCAGAGAGAGCAGTACTTC
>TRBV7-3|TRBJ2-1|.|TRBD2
CASSLTTAGGPDNEQFF
TGTGCCAGCAGCTTAACGACCGCGGGAGGGCCCGACAATGAGCAGTTCTTC
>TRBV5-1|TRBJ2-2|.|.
CASSTRSGELFF
TGCGCCAGCAGCACTCGATCCGGGGAGCTGTTTTTT
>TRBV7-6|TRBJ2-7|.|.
CASSVAINYEQYF
TGTGCCAGCAGCGTAGCTATCAACTACGAGCAGTACTTC
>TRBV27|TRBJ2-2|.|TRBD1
CASGRTGVTGELFF
TGTGCCAGCGGGCGGACAGGGGTCACCGGGGAGCTGTTTTTT
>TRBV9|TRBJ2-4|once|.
CASSVELRTTQYF
TGTGCCAGCAGCGTGGAACTCCGGACAACTCAGTACTTC
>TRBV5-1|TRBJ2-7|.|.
CASSLTGTPSYEQYF
TGCGCCAGCAGCTTGACGGGGACACCCTCCTACGAGCAGTACTTC
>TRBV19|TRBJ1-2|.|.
CASRTDSTANYGYTF
TGTGCCAGTAGGACGGACAGTACGGCTAACTATGGCTACACCTTC
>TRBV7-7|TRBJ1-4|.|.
CASSQGAATNEKLFF
TGTGCTAGCAGCCAGGGAGCGGCAACTAATGAAAAACTGTTTTTT
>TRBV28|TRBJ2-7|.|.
CASSLRTGSWVGEQYF
TGTGCCAGCAGTTTACGAACAGGGAGCTGGGTCGGCGAGCAGTACTTC
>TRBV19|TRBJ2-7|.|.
CASSSRGSPQYEQYF
TGTGCCAGTAGTTCCCGAGGGAGCCCCCAGTACGAGCAGTACTTC
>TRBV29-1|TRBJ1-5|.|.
CSVAAAGPNQPQHF
TGCAGCGTTGCGGCGGCAGGGCCTAATCAGCCCCAGCATTTT
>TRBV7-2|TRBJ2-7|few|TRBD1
CASSLGQGAGEQYF
TGTGCCAGCAGCCTGGGACAGGGCGCAGGGGAGCAGTACTTC
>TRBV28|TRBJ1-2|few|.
CASSSRTGSGGYTF
TGTGCCAGCAGTTCCAGAACAGGGTCGGGTGGCTACACCTTC
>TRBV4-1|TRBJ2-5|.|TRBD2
CASSQELAGFSQETQYF
TGCGCCAGCAGCCAAGAACTAGCGGGGTTCAGTCAAGAGACCCAGTACTTC
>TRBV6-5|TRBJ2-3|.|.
CASSYEKSTDTQYF
TGTGCCAGCAGTTACGAAAAAAGCACAGATACGCAGTATTTT
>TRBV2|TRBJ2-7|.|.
CATNGGRRGKYEQYF
TGTGCCACCAATGGCGGGCGTAGGGGGAAATACGAGCAGTACTTC
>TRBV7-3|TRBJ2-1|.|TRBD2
CASSLGLAGADEQFF
TGTGCCAGCAGCTTAGGACTAGCGGGAGCGGACGAGCAGTTCTTC
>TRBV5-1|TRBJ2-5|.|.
CASSLEVGVPETQYF
TGCGCCAGCAGCTTGGAAGTGGGGGTCCCAGAGACCCAGTACTTC